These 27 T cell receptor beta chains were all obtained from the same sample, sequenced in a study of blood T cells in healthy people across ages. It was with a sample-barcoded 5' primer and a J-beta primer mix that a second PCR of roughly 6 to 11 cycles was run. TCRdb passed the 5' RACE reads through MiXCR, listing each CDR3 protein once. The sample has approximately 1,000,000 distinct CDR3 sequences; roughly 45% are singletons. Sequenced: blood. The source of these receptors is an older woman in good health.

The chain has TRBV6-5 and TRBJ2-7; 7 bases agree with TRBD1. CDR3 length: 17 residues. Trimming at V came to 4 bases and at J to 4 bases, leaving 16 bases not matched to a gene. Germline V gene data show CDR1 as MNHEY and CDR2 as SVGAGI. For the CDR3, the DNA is TGTGCCAGCAGTTTTGGGGGACAGTTTCGTGGTGGTTACGAGCAGTACTTC. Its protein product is CASSFGGQFRGGYEQYF.

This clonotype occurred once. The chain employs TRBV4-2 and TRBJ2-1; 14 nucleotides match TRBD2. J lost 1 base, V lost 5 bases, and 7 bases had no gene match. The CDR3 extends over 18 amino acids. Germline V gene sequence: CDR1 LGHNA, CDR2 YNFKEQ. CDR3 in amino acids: CASSSGLAGEPSYNEQFF. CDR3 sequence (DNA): TGTGCCAGCAGCTCGGGACTAGCGGGGGAACCTTCCTACAATGAGCAGTTCTTC.

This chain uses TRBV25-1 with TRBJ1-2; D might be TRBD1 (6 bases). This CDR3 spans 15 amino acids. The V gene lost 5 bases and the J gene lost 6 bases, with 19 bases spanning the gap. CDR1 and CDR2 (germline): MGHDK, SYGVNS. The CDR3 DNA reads TGTGCCAGCAGTCCCCCCCTAGGGGGGCTTCATGGCTACACCTTC. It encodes CASSPPLGGLHGYTF.

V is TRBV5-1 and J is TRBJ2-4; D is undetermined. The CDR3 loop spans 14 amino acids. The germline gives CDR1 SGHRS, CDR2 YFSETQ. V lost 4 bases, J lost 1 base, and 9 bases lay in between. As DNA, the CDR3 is TGCGCCAGCAGCCCGGTTGCGGCCAAAAACATTCAGTACTTC. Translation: CASSPVAAKNIQYF.

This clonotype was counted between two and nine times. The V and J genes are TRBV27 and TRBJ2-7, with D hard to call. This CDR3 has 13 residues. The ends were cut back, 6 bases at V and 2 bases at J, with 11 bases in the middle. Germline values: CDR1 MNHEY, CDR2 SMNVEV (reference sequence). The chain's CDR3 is CASSATTTYEQYF. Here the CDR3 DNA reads TGTGCCAGCAGCGCTACCACCACCTACGAGCAGTACTTC.

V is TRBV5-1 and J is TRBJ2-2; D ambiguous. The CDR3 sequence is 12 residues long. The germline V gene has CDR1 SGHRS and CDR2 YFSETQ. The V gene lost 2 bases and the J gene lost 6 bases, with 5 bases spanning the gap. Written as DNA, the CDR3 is TGCGCCAGCAGCTTAGAATCCGGGGAGCTGTTTTTT. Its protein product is CASSLESGELFF.

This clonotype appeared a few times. The CDR3 reads CSARPTGNGGGYTF. The CDR3 region has the DNA TGCAGTGCTAGGCCTACAGGGAACGGGGGGGGCTACACCTTC. The rearrangement uses TRBV20-1 and TRBJ1-2, with a tentative D call TRBD1 (6 bases). Per germline, CDR1 DFQATT and CDR2 SNEGSKA (reference sequence). The germline V and J ends were trimmed by 3 bases and 8 bases, with 19 bases remaining between them. The CDR3 runs 14 residues.

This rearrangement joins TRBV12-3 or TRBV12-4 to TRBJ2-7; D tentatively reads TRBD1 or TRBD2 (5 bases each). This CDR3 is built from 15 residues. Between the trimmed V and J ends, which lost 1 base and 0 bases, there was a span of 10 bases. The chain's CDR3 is CASSLVGTVSYEQYF. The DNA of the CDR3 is TGTGCCAGCAGTTTAGTCGGGACGGTCTCCTACGAGCAGTACTTC.

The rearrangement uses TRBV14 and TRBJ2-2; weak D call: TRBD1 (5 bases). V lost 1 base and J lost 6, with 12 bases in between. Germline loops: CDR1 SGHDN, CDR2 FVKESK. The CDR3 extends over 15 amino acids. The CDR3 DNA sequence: TGTGCCAGCAGCCAAGGTCCAATCAGGGCCGGGGAGCTGTTTTTT. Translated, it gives CASSQGPIRAGELFF. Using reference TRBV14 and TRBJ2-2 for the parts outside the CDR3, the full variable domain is EAGVTQFPSHSVIEKGQTVTLRCDPISGHDNLYWYRRVMGKEIKFLLHFVKESKQDESGMPNNRFLAERTGGTYSTLKVQPAELEDSGVYFCASSQGPIRAGELFFGEGSRLTVL.

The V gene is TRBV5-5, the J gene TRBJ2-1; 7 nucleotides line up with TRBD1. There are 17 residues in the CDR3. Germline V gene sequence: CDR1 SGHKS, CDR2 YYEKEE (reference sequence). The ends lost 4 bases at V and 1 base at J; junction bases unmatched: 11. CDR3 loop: CASSPPTGQLSYNEQFF. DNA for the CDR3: TGTGCCAGCAGCCCGCCAACGGGACAGCTGTCCTACAATGAGCAGTTCTTC. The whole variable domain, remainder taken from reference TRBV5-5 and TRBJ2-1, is DAGVTQSPTHLIKTRGQQVTLRCSPISGHKSVSWYQQVLGQGPQFIFQYYEKEERGRGNFPDRFSARQFPNYSSELNVNALLLGDSALYLCASSPPTGQLSYNEQFFGPGTRLTVL.

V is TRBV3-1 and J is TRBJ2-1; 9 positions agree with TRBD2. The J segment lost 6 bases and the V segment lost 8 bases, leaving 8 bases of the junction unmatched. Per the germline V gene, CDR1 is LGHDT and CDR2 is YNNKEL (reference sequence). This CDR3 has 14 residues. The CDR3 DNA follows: TGTGCCAGCGTCCCGGTAGCGGGAGCCAATGAGCAGTTCTTC. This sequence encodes CASVPVAGANEQFF.

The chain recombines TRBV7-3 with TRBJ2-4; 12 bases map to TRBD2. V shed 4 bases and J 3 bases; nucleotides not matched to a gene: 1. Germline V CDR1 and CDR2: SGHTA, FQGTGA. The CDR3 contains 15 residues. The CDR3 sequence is CASSSLAGGKNIQYF. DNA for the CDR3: TGTGCCAGCAGCTCACTAGCGGGAGGCAAAAACATTCAGTACTTC.

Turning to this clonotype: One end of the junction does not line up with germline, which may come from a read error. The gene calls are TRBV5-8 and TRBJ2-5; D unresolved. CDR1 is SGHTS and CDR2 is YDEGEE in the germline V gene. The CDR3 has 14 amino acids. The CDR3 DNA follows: TGTGCCAGCATCTTGTTCAGGCTCCAAGAGACCCAGTACTTC. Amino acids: CASILFRLQETQYF.

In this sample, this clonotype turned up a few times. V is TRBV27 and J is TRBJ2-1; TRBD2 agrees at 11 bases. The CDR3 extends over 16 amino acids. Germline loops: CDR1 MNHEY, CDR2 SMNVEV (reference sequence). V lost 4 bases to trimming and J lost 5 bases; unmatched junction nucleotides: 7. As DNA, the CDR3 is TGTGCCAGCAGTTCCTCCTGGACTAGCGGGCACAATGAGCAGTTCTTC. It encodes CASSSSWTSGHNEQFF.

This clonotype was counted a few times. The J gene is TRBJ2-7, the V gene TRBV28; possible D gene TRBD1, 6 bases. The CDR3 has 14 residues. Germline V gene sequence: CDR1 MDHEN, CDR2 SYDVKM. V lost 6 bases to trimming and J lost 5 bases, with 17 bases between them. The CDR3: CASSQNRVRHEQYF. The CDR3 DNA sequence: TGTGCCAGCAGCCAGAACAGGGTGCGCCACGAGCAGTACTTC.

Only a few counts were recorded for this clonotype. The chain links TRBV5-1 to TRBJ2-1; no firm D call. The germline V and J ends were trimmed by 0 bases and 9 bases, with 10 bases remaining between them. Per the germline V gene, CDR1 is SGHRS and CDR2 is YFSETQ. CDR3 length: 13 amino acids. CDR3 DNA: TGCGCCAGCAGCTTGGTTGTGTCCTCTGAGCAGTTCTTC. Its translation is CASSLVVSSEQFF.

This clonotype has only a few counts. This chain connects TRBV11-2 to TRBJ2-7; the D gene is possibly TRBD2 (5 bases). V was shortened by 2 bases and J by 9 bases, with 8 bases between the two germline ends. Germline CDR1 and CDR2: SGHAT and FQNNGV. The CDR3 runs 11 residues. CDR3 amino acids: CASSLRDRQYF. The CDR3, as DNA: TGTGCCAGCAGCTTACGGGATCGGCAGTACTTC.

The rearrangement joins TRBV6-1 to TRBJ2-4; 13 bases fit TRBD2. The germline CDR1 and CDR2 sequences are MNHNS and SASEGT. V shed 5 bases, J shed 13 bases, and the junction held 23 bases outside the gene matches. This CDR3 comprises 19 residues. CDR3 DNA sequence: TGTGCCAGCAGTCCCCGGGATCCGGGACTAGCGGGGAACCCTCGGGAGCAGTACTTC. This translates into CASSPRDPGLAGNPREQYF.

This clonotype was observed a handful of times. The CDR3 DNA sequence: TGCGCCAGCAGCCAACGACTAGCGGACAGCTCCTACGAGCAGTACTTC. It translates to CASSQRLADSSYEQYF. V is TRBV4-1 and J is TRBJ2-7, with 9 bases aligning to TRBD2. The CDR3 spans 16 residues. The germline CDR1 and CDR2 sequences are MGHRA and YSYEKL. The J segment lost 0 bases and the V segment lost 2 bases, leaving 5 bases of the junction unmatched.

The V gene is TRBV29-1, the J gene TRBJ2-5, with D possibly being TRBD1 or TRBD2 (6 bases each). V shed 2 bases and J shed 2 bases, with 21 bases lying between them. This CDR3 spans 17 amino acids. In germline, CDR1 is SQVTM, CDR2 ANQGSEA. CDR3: CSVEPLAGQGLQETQYF. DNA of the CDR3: TGCAGCGTTGAACCCCTCGCGGGGCAGGGGCTTCAAGAGACCCAGTACTTC.

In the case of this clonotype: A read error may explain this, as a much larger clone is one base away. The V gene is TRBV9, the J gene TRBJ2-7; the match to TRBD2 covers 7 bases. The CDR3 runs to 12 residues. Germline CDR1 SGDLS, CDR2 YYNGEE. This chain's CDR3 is CTSSVAGGEQYF. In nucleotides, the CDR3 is TGTACCAGCAGCGTAGCGGGTGGAGAGCAGTACTTC. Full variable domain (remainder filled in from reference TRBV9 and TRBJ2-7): DSGVTQTPKHLITATGQRVTLRCSPRSGDLSVYWYQQSLDQGLQFLIQYYNGEERAKGNILERFSAQQFPDLHSELNLSSLELGDSALYFCTSSVAGGEQYFGPGTRLTVT.

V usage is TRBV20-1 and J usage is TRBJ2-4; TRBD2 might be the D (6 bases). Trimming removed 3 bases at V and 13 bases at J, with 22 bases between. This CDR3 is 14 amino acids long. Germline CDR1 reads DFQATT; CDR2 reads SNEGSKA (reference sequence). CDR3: CSASSEGGINKQYF. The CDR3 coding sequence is TGCAGTGCTAGTTCGGAGGGCGGGATAAATAAGCAGTACTTC.

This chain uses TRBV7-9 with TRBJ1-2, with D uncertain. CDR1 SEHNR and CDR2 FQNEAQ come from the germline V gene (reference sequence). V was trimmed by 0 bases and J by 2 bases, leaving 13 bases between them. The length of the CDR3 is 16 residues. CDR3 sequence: CASSLAWGNSNYGYTF. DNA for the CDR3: TGTGCCAGCAGCTTAGCGTGGGGTAACTCCAACTATGGCTACACCTTC.

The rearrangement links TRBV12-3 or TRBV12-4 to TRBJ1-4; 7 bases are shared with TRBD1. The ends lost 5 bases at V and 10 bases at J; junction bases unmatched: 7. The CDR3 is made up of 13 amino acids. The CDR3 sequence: CASSQGVEGKLFF. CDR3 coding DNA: TGTGCCAGCAGTCAGGGGGTTGAGGGAAAACTGTTTTTT.

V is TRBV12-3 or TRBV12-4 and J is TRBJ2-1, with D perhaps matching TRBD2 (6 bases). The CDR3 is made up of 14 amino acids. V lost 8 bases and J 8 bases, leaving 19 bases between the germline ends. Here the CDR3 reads CASQRVSGVDEQFF. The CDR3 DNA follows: TGTGCCAGCCAACGAGTGTCGGGAGTAGATGAGCAGTTCTTC.

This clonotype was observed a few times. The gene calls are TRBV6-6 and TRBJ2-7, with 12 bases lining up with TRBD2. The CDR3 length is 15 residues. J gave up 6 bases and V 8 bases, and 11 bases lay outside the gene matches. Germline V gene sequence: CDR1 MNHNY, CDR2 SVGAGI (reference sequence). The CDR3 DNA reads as TGTGCCAGCCGAGGCGGTGGACTAGCGGGAACCGAGCAGTACTTC. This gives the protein CASRGGGLAGTEQYF.

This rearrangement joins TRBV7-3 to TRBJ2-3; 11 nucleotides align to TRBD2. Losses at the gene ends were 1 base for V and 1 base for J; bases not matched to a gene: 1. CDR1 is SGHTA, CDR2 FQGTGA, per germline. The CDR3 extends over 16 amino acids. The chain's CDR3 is CASSLNSGRGTDTQYF. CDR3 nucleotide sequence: TGTGCCAGCAGCTTAAATAGCGGGAGGGGCACAGATACGCAGTATTTT. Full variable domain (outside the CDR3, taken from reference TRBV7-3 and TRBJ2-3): GAGVSQTPSNKVTEKGKYVELRCDPISGHTALYWYRQSLGQGPEFLIYFQGTGAADDSGLPNDRFFAVRPEGSVSTLKIQRTERGDSAVYLCASSLNSGRGTDTQYFGPGTRLTVL.